Below are 2 T cell receptor beta chains sequenced from a single sample in a study of cytomegalovirus exposure and HLA in healthy donors. The PCR used 60 Vbeta and 13 Jbeta primers. Produced via immunoSEQ multiplex PCR; TCRdb's table is partial and in-frame only. The sample includes 200,000 or so clones, roughly 83% of them seen just once. The sequencing sample was made of PBMCs. These receptors originate from a boy younger than 10 in good health and CMV-seronegative.

The chain carries TRBV4-1 and TRBJ2-7; D may be TRBD2 (5 bases). The germline CDR1 and CDR2 sequences are MGHRA and YSYEKL. V was shortened by 1 base and J by 2 bases, with 18 bases between the two germline ends. The CDR3 is 17 amino acids. CDR3 sequence: CASSQAPGGLLPYEQYF. In DNA, the CDR3 is TGCGCCAGCAGCCAAGCCCCTGGCGGGCTGCTTCCCTACGAGCAGTACTTC.

The CDR3 bases are TGTGCCAGCAGCCCCTCACAGGGGCGCAATCAGCCCCAGCATTTT. It encodes CASSPSQGRNQPQHF. This chain links TRBV27 with TRBJ1-5, with 7 bases fitting TRBD1. V lost 6 bases, J lost 2 bases, and 7 bases stayed unmatched. There are 15 residues in the CDR3. Germline loops: CDR1 MNHEY, CDR2 SMNVEV (reference sequence).